The 29 T cell receptor beta chains in this list originate from one sample, sequenced in a study of T-cell memory formation after mild COVID-19. One entry per CDR3 protein, called by TCRdb with MiXCR from the 5' RACE reads. The data hold about 260,000 distinct CDR3 sequences, with around 15% observed a single time. The source material was PBMCs or a T cell subset sorted from them (not recorded which). These receptors were taken from a man between 18 and 35 years old who had mild COVID-19 (a few samples of this study predate the infection). Cell type and time point are not known.

This clonotype was counted a few times. The rearrangement uses TRBV20-1 and TRBJ1-2; a possible D gene is TRBD1 (5 bases). V lost 3 bases and J lost 2, with 7 bases in between. Germline CDR1 and CDR2: DFQATT and SNEGSKA (reference sequence). The CDR3 is 12 residues long. CDR3 loop: CSASGGNYGYTF. The CDR3 nucleotides read TGCAGTGCTAGCGGGGGGAACTATGGCTACACCTTC.

This chain links TRBV4-1 with TRBJ1-4; D possibly corresponds to TRBD1 (5 bases). CDR3 length equals 15 residues. Germline V lookup: CDR1 MGHRA, CDR2 YSYEKL. Deletions cut 1 base from V and 10 bases from J, with 16 bases between. The CDR3 sequence is CASSQAGIRTRKLFF. CDR3 sequence (DNA): TGCGCCAGCAGCCAAGCAGGGATCCGTACCAGAAAACTGTTTTTT.

The chain uses TRBV28 and TRBJ1-1, with D unclear. Trimming removed 2 bases from V and 5 bases from J, with 12 bases in between. The germline CDR1 and CDR2 sequences are MDHEN and SYDVKM. The CDR3 loop spans 14 amino acids. The CDR3 DNA sequence: TGTGCCAGCAGTTTAAGTCCGGGAGGAACTGAAGCTTTCTTT. It yields the protein CASSLSPGGTEAFF. The whole variable domain, filled in from reference TRBV28 and TRBJ1-1, reads DVKVTQSSRYLVKRTGEKVFLECVQDMDHENMFWYRQDPGLGLRLIYFSYDVKMKEKGDIPEGYSVSREKKERFSLILESASTNQTSMYLCASSLSPGGTEAFFGQGTRLTVV.

This chain joins TRBV28 and TRBJ2-1; 8 positions agree with TRBD1. The CDR3 runs 12 residues. V shed 5 bases and J 9 bases; nucleotides not matched to a gene: 3. The germline CDR1 and CDR2 sequences are MDHEN and SYDVKM. The CDR3 loop reads CASSQGASEQFF. The CDR3 coding sequence is TGTGCCAGCAGTCAGGGGGCCAGTGAGCAGTTCTTC.

This clonotype has a handful of counts. This chain joins TRBV24-1 and TRBJ2-1; D is ambiguous. V lost 4 bases and J 5 bases, leaving 8 bases between the germline ends. This CDR3 has 13 residues. Germline V gene data show CDR1 as KGHDR and CDR2 as SFDVKD. The chain's CDR3 is CATSDPEDNEQFF. The CDR3 DNA reads TGTGCCACCAGTGACCCAGAGGACAATGAGCAGTTCTTC.

The J gene is TRBJ2-1, the V gene TRBV4-3; a weak D match, TRBD2 (5 bases). CDR3 length: 16 amino acids. Germline V gene sequence: CDR1 LGHNA, CDR2 YSLEER. With 0 bases removed from V and 5 bases from J, the gap between germline ends came to 14 bases. For the CDR3, the DNA is TGCGCCAGCAGCCAAGATTCGATCGGAGGACACAATGAGCAGTTCTTC. Translation gives CASSQDSIGGHNEQFF.

This clonotype has only a few counts. The V call is TRBV7-9, the J call TRBJ2-2; D not certain. V lost 4 bases to trimming and J lost 1 base, with 13 bases between them. This CDR3 has 16 residues. Germline V gene lookup returns CDR1 SEHNR and CDR2 FQNEAQ (reference sequence). DNA for the CDR3: TGTGCCAGCAGCTCTGTAGGGCGGAAGAACACCGGGGAGCTGTTTTTT. This codes for CASSSVGRKNTGELFF.

The chain is built from TRBV5-1 and TRBJ1-1; a weak D match, TRBD1 (6 bases). The CDR3 has 16 residues. Deletions cut 1 base from V and 0 bases from J, with 13 bases between. Germline loops: CDR1 SGHRS, CDR2 YFSETQ. In DNA, the CDR3 is TGCGCCAGCAGCTTGACCCAGGGGAGAATGAACACTGAAGCTTTCTTT. It codes for CASSLTQGRMNTEAFF.

The J gene is TRBJ2-1, the V gene TRBV3-1, with D maybe TRBD1 (6 bases). Germline CDR1 and CDR2: LGHDT and YNNKEL (reference sequence). V lost 1 base, J lost 0 bases, and 13 bases lay in between. This CDR3 comprises 17 residues. This chain's CDR3 is CASSQGERTDSYNEQFF. The CDR3 DNA is TGTGCCAGCAGCCAAGGCGAGAGGACAGACTCCTACAATGAGCAGTTCTTC.

The sample holds a few counts of this clonotype. The chain joins TRBV6-2 or TRBV6-3 to TRBJ1-2; weak D call: TRBD1 (6 bases). Trimming left V 6 bases short and J 4 bases short, with 18 bases between. The CDR3 runs to 15 residues. Germline-derived CDR1 and CDR2 are MNHEY and SVGEGT. The CDR3 loop reads CASRLRQDSFYGYTF. The CDR3 DNA sequence: TGTGCCAGCAGGCTACGACAGGACTCCTTCTATGGCTACACCTTC.

This clonotype turned up a few times. The rearrangement links TRBV6-1 to TRBJ2-3; D ambiguous. CDR3 length: 12 residues. V dropped 2 bases and J dropped 4 bases, with 4 bases sitting between them. Germline V CDR1 and CDR2: MNHNS, SASEGT. The CDR3 sequence is CASSESADTQYF. The DNA for the CDR3 is TGTGCCAGCAGTGAATCGGCAGATACGCAGTATTTT.

The V gene is TRBV6-2 or TRBV6-3, the J gene TRBJ1-5, with a possible D match to TRBD1 (6 bases). In germline, CDR1 is MNHEY, CDR2 SVGEGT. V dropped 2 bases and J dropped 2 bases, with 10 bases sitting between them. The CDR3 sequence is 15 residues long. DNA of the CDR3: TGTGCCAGCAGTTACGATAGGGGGGGCAATCAGCCCCAGCATTTT. Protein sequence: CASSYDRGGNQPQHF.

V and J are TRBV3-1 and TRBJ1-1; no clear D. Trimming removed 1 base from V and 11 bases from J, with 14 bases in between. CDR3 size: 13 residues. CDR1 is LGHDT and CDR2 is YNNKEL in the germline V gene (reference sequence). CDR3 nucleotide sequence: TGTGCCAGCAGCCAAGGGAACGGCCGTCGGGCTTTCTTT. Amino acid sequence: CASSQGNGRRAFF.

In its sample, this clonotype was seen a few times. The J gene is TRBJ2-3, the V gene TRBV4-1, with D perhaps matching TRBD1 (6 bases). Germline CDR1 MGHRA, CDR2 YSYEKL. Trimming removed 3 bases from V and 0 bases from J, with 16 bases in between. CDR3 length: 17 amino acids. CDR3 region: CASSQEDSATSTDTQYF. The CDR3 region has the DNA TGCGCCAGCAGCCAGGAGGACAGCGCTACTAGCACAGATACGCAGTATTTT.

The chain employs TRBV4-3 and TRBJ1-2; D is ambiguous. CDR3 size: 15 residues. Germline CDR1 LGHNA, CDR2 YSLEER. V was pared by 1 base and J by 4 bases, with 13 bases between. In DNA form, the CDR3 reads TGCGCCAGCAGCCAAGTCCCTCTAATAGGCTATGGCTACACCTTC. Its translation: CASSQVPLIGYGYTF.

This clonotype came up a few times. This sequence joins TRBV3-1 and TRBJ2-2; D is uncertain. CDR3 size: 16 residues. V was shortened by 1 base and J by 1 base, with 10 bases between the two germline ends. Germline CDR1 is LGHDT and CDR2 is YNNKEL (reference sequence). CDR3 sequence reads: CASSQVPVGNTGELFF. CDR3 nucleotides: TGTGCCAGCAGCCAAGTTCCGGTAGGGAACACCGGGGAGCTGTTTTTT. Using reference TRBV3-1 and TRBJ2-2 for the parts outside the CDR3, the full variable domain is DTAVSQTPKYLVTQMGNDKSIKCEQNLGHDTMYWYKQDSKKFLKIMFSYNNKELIINETVPNRFSPKSPDKAHLNLHINSLELGDSAVYFCASSQVPVGNTGELFFGEGSRLTVL.

In this sample, this clonotype turned up once. The chain recombines TRBV6-2 or TRBV6-3 with TRBJ2-3; D is ambiguous. Between the trimmed V and J ends, which lost 5 bases and 1 base, there was a span of 10 bases. CDR1 MNHEY and CDR2 SVGEGT come from the germline V gene. This CDR3 has 14 residues. The CDR3 here is CASSRRWGTDTQYF. The DNA for the CDR3 is TGTGCCAGCAGTCGGCGGTGGGGCACAGATACGCAGTATTTT.

The chain joins TRBV6-6 to TRBJ1-2; D gene uncertain. Trimming took 0 bases from V and 4 from J, leaving 15 bases between them. From germline, CDR1 is MNHNY and CDR2 SVGAGI (reference sequence). This CDR3 is 16 amino acids long. In nucleotides, the CDR3 is TGTGCCAGCAGTTACTCCACGTACCCAAAGGGCTATGGCTACACCTTC. Protein product: CASSYSTYPKGYGYTF.

The chain has TRBV6-2 or TRBV6-3 and TRBJ2-6; 8 positions match TRBD1. The junction had 5 bases not matched to a gene; V was cut back by 4 bases and J by 0 bases. The germline CDR1 and CDR2 sequences are MNHEY and SVGEGT. The CDR3 contains 17 residues. CDR3 sequence: CASSSGQAHSGANVLTF. In DNA form, the CDR3 reads TGTGCCAGCAGTTCGGGACAGGCCCACTCTGGGGCCAACGTCCTGACTTTC.

The table lists this clonotype with many counts. The rearrangement uses TRBV5-1 and TRBJ1-2, with D possibly being TRBD1 (5 bases). Germline V CDR1 and CDR2: SGHRS, YFSETQ. The CDR3 totals 12 residues. V lost 4 bases and J lost 7, with 11 bases in between. The CDR3 reads CASSPWGVGYTF. In DNA, the CDR3 is TGCGCCAGCAGCCCCTGGGGCGTTGGCTACACCTTC.

This chain uses TRBV7-2 with TRBJ2-5; 10 bases map to TRBD2. This CDR3 has 17 amino acids. The germline V gene encodes CDR1 SGHTA and CDR2 FQGNSA. Trimming removed 1 base from V and 1 base from J; junction bases left unmatched: 6. The CDR3 is CASSLGLAGVGQETQYF. The CDR3 DNA sequence: TGTGCCAGCAGCTTAGGTCTAGCGGGGGTTGGCCAAGAGACCCAGTACTTC.

This clonotype was found a few times. This chain links TRBV7-3 with TRBJ2-1; 9 bases align to TRBD2. The CDR3 consists of 22 residues. Trimming cost V 1 base and J 0 bases; bases outside gene matches: 19. Germline CDR1 SGHTA, CDR2 FQGTGA. For the CDR3, the DNA is TGTGCCAGCAGCTTAAGGTCCCCCTTAGAGCGGGGGGCAGTGAGCTCCTACAATGAGCAGTTCTTC. It is translated as CASSLRSPLERGAVSSYNEQFF. The whole variable domain, remainder taken from reference TRBV7-3 and TRBJ2-1, is GAGVSQTPSNKVTEKGKYVELRCDPISGHTALYWYRQSLGQGPEFLIYFQGTGAADDSGLPNDRFFAVRPEGSVSTLKIQRTERGDSAVYLCASSLRSPLERGAVSSYNEQFFGPGTRLTVL.

The chain links TRBV20-1 to TRBJ2-5; 7 bases are shared with TRBD2. Looked up from germline, CDR1 is DFQATT and CDR2 is SNEGSKA (reference sequence). The junction had 4 bases not matched to a gene; V was cut back by 3 bases and J by 0 bases. The CDR3 is 14 residues long. Written as DNA, the CDR3 is TGCAGTGCTAGGCGGGGGAGAAACCAAGAGACCCAGTACTTC. Protein: CSARRGRNQETQYF.

V usage is TRBV6-6 and J usage is TRBJ2-5, with D tentatively TRBD2 (6 bases). In germline, CDR1 is MNHNY, CDR2 SVGAGI (reference sequence). The V gene lost 7 bases and the J gene lost 6 bases, with 15 bases spanning the gap. The CDR3 is 13 residues long. The CDR3 DNA follows: TGTGCCAGCAAGGGGAGGCCCCCAAAGACCCAGTACTTC. Protein: CASKGRPPKTQYF.

The rearrangement joins TRBV4-2 to TRBJ2-3, with TRBD1 as a possible D gene (7 bases). The CDR3 sequence is 15 residues long. Between the trimmed V and J ends, which lost 0 bases and 6 bases, there was a span of 13 bases. Per germline, CDR1 LGHNA and CDR2 YNFKEQ. CDR3 nucleotide sequence: TGTGCCAGCAGCCAAGACAGGGGGGAGTGGGATACGCAGTATTTT. This gives the protein CASSQDRGEWDTQYF.

This clonotype has more than one count but fewer than ten. The chain employs TRBV5-5 and TRBJ2-5; possible D gene TRBD1, 6 bases. The CDR3 runs to 16 residues. Germline V gene data show CDR1 as SGHKS and CDR2 as YYEKEE (reference sequence). Trimming stripped 1 base from V and 1 base from J, with 14 bases between. The CDR3 sequence: CASSLSAGQSQETQYF. The CDR3 DNA reads TGTGCCAGCAGCTTGTCAGCTGGACAGTCCCAAGAGACCCAGTACTTC.

The chain is built from TRBV6-5 and TRBJ2-7; TRBD2 matches at 9 bases. Germline CDR1 and CDR2: MNHEY and SVGAGI. This CDR3 has 16 amino acids. V was pared by 6 bases and J by 3 bases, with 12 bases of the junction left unmatched. The CDR3 bases are TGTGCCAGCAGACTACAACCTAGCGGGGAGAGCTACGAGCAGTACTTC. It yields the protein CASRLQPSGESYEQYF.

This chain joins TRBV3-1 and TRBJ1-1, with a tentative D call TRBD1 (5 bases). Per the germline V gene, CDR1 is LGHDT and CDR2 is YNNKEL (reference sequence). The CDR3 consists of 13 residues. Trimming removed 2 bases at V and 4 bases at J, with 8 bases between. The CDR3 DNA is TGTGCCAGCAGCCAAATGGGGGGCACTGAAGCTTTCTTT. Translating gives CASSQMGGTEAFF.

In DNA, the CDR3 is TGTGCCAGCAGCTTAGGTCCCCGTGGGGTCTACGAGCAGTACGTC. This codes for CASSLGPRGVYEQYV. This chain links TRBV13 with TRBJ2-7; D gene ambiguous. The CDR3 contains 15 residues. Looked up from germline, CDR1 is PRHDT and CDR2 is FYEKMQ (reference sequence). V gave up 0 bases and J gave up 3 bases, with 12 bases separating them.